The rows below give T cell receptor beta chains drawn from one sample of a study of response to subunit inactivated influenza vaccine. One entry per CDR3 protein results from TCRdb running MiXCR on the RT-PCR reads. The data hold roughly 620,000 distinct CDR3 sequences, with about 11% observed a single time. The same data also went into a second study, on T cells expressing NK-cell markers.

The sample here was PBMCs from blood, taken on the day of vaccination. These receptors all come from a man in his fifties who received an inactivated influenza vaccine. Both conserved end residues are part of each CDR3. The order of the fields is D gene, V gene, CDR3 protein. D genes are given only for firm matches.

D: NA
V: TRBV10-2
CDR3: CASGDLGGKEQYF

D: TRBD2
V: TRBV7-8
CDR3: CASSLTSEGTQYF

D: TRBD1
V: TRBV24-1
CDR3: CATSERQGARNEQFF

D: TRBD1
V: TRBV7-8
CDR3: CASSKRQGGYNEQFF

D: NA
V: TRBV4-3
CDR3: CASSEDREAGIYGYTF

D: TRBD1
V: TRBV29-1
CDR3: CSVTGTGPGDTQYF

D: NA
V: TRBV7-2
CDR3: CASSLAPWVYEQYF

D: TRBD2
V: TRBV27
CDR3: CASSFSGSYEQFF

D: NA
V: TRBV7-2
CDR3: CASSLDPREQFF

D: NA
V: TRBV2
CDR3: CASSAMFSLRGTGELFF

D: NA
V: TRBV3-1
CDR3: CASSPGLRRENIQYF

D: NA
V: TRBV10-3
CDR3: CASRDHSTGELFF

D: NA
V: TRBV24-1
CDR3: CATSDNSAARTDTQYF

D: TRBD2
V: TRBV6-2/TRBV6-3
CDR3: CASSSKREKQYF

D: TRBD2
V: TRBV7-2
CDR3: CASSLSGRVHNEQFF

D: NA
V: TRBV29-1
CDR3: CSVEEAFF

D: NA
V: TRBV7-9
CDR3: CASSLAGAGAQETQYF

D: NA
V: TRBV11-2
CDR3: CASSLSDSSTDTQYF

D: NA
V: TRBV5-1
CDR3: CASSLAYAGLLTYEQYF

D: NA
V: TRBV18
CDR3: CASSPTGMDQPQHF

D: TRBD1
V: TRBV6-5
CDR3: CASSYEGATDTQYF

D: NA
V: TRBV6-2/TRBV6-3
CDR3: CASTNGDSTQFF

D: TRBD2
V: TRBV7-8
CDR3: CASSSGLAGVNRKDTQYF

D: NA
V: TRBV7-9
CDR3: CASSLGAGENEKLFF

D: NA
V: TRBV7-9
CDR3: CASSSSDVNEQFF

D: NA
V: TRBV9
CDR3: CASSVDSNSYNEQFF

D: NA
V: TRBV20-1
CDR3: CSASLSGAETQYF

D: NA
V: TRBV5-1
CDR3: CASSFLFTRGGHEQYF

D: NA
V: TRBV29-1
CDR3: CSVGQSMNTEAFF

D: TRBD2
V: TRBV9
CDR3: CASSVNSGANTGELFF

D: NA
V: TRBV5-1
CDR3: CASSLRGYREETQYF

D: NA
V: TRBV6-2/TRBV6-3
CDR3: CASSRDTPSTDTQYF

D: TRBD2
V: TRBV20-1
CDR3: CSARRIAGGPRRDTQYF

D: TRBD2
V: TRBV10-3
CDR3: CAIMGEREGYNEQFF

D: NA
V: TRBV4-1
CDR3: CASSQVRGFMNEQFF

D: NA
V: TRBV20-1
CDR3: CSARGVIGRGYTF

D: NA
V: TRBV25-1
CDR3: CASSEGAGHSPLHF

D: NA
V: TRBV3-1
CDR3: CASSQANIQETQYF

D: TRBD2
V: TRBV10-3
CDR3: CATALAGARTDTQYF

D: NA
V: TRBV7-2
CDR3: CASSLALGTDTQYF

D: NA
V: TRBV7-2
CDR3: CASSLAEGPGNTQYF

D: NA
V: TRBV12-3/TRBV12-4
CDR3: CASSLEDSEETQYF

D: NA
V: TRBV28
CDR3: CASTPRRYYGYTF

D: TRBD2
V: TRBV10-3
CDR3: CAISRTSGTYEQYF

D: NA
V: TRBV12-3/TRBV12-4
CDR3: CASRPHNTEAFF

D: TRBD2
V: TRBV12-3/TRBV12-4
CDR3: CATKLGGGTGELFF

D: NA
V: TRBV7-2
CDR3: CASSLVAGASVLTF

D: TRBD2
V: TRBV4-2
CDR3: CASSPSGGGINTQYF

D: TRBD2
V: TRBV6-1
CDR3: CASRRRGGRERETQYF

D: NA
V: TRBV10-3
CDR3: CAIQIADTQYF

D: TRBD1
V: TRBV24-1
CDR3: CATSDRTGLNEQYF

D: NA
V: TRBV29-1
CDR3: CSVLILGSGILQETQYF

D: TRBD2
V: TRBV14
CDR3: CASSHLPGLAGPEQYF

D: NA
V: TRBV10-3
CDR3: CAIRGRPSTDTQYF

D: NA
V: TRBV6-5
CDR3: CASSSFQSAQFF